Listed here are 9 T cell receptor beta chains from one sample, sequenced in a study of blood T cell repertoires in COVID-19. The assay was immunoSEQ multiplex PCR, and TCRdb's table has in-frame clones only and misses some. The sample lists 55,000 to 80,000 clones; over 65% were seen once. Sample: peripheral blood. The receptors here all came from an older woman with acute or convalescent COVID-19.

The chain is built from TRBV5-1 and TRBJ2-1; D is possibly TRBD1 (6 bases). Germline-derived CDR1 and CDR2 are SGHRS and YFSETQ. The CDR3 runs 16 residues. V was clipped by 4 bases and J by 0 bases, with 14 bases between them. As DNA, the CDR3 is TGCGCCAGCAGCCCCGGACAGCAAAGCTCCTACAATGAGCAGTTCTTC. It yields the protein CASSPGQQSSYNEQFF.

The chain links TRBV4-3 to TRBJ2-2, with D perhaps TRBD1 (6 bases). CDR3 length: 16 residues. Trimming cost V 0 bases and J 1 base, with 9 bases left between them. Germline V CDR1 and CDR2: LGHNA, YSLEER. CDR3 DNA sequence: TGCGCCAGCAGCCAAGAGAGGGGGTTGAACACCGGGGAGCTGTTTTTT. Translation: CASSQERGLNTGELFF.

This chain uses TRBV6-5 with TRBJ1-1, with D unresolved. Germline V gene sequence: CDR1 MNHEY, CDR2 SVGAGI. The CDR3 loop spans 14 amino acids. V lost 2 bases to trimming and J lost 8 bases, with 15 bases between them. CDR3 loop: CASSYAPRAPEAFF. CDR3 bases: TGTGCCAGCAGTTACGCTCCGCGGGCACCCGAAGCTTTCTTT.

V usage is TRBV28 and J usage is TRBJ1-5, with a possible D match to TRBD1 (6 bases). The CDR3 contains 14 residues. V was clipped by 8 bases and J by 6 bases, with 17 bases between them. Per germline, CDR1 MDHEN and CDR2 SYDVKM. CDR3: CASQVVRGPQPQHF. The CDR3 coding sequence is TGTGCCAGCCAGGTTGTCAGGGGACCTCAGCCCCAGCATTTT.

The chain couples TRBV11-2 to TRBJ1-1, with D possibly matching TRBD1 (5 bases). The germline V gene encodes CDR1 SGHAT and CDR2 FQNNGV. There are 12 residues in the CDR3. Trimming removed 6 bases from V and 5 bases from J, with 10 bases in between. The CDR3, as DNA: TGTGCCAGCAGGGCGGGGGGGACTGAAGCTTTCTTT. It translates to CASRAGGTEAFF. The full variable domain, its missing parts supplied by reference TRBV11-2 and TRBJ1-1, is EAGVAQSPRYKIIEKRQSVAFWCNPISGHATLYWYQQILGQGPKLLIQFQNNGVVDDSQLPKDRFSAERLKGVDSTLKIQPAKLEDSAVYLCASRAGGTEAFFGQGTRLTVV.

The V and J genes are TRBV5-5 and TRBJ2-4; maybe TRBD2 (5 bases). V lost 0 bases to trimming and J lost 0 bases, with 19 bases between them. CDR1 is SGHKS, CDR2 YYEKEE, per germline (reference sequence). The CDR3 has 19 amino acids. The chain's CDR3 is CASSLALRDAVRAKNIQYF. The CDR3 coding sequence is TGTGCCAGCAGCTTGGCCCTGAGGGATGCGGTTCGAGCCAAAAACATTCAGTACTTC.

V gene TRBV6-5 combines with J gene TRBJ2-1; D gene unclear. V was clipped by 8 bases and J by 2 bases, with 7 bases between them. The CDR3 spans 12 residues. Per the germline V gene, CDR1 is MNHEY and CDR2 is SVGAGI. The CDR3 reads CASQTTYNEQFF. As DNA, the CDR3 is TGTGCCAGCCAAACTACCTACAATGAGCAGTTCTTC.

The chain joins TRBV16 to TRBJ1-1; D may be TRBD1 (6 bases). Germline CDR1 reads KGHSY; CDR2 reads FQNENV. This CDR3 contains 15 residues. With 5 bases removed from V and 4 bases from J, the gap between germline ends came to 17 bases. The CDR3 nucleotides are TGTGCCAGCAGCTCCACGACAGGAGCCACCACTGAAGCTTTCTTT. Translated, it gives CASSSTTGATTEAFF.

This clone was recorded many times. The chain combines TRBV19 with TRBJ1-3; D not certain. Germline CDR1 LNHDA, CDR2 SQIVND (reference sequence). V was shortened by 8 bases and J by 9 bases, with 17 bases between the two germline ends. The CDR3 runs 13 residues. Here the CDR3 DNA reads TGTGCCAGTTCCCTGGTCGGCGAGGGCACCATATATTTT. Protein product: CASSLVGEGTIYF. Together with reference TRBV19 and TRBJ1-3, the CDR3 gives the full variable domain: DGGITQSPKYLFRKEGQNVTLSCEQNLNHDAMYWYRQDPGQGLRLIYYSQIVNDFQKGDIAEGYSVSREKKESFPLTVTSAQKNPTAFYLCASSLVGEGTIYFGEGSWLTVV.